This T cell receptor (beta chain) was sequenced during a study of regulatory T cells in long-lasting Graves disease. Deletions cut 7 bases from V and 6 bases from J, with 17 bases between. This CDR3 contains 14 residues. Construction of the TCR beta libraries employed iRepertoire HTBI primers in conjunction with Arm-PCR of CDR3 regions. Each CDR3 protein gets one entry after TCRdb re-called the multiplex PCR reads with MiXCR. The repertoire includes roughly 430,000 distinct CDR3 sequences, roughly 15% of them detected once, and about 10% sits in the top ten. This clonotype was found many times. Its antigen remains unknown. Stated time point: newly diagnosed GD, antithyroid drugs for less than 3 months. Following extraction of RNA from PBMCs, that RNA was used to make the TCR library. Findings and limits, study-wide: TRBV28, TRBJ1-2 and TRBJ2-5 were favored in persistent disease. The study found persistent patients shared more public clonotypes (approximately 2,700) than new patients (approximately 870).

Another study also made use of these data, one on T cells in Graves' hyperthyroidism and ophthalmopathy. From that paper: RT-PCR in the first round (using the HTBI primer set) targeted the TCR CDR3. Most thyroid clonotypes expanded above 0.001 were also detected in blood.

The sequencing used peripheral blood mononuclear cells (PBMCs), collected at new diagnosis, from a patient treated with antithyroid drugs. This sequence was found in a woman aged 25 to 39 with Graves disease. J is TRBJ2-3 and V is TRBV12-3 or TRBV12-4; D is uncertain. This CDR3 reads CASIPLWVGDTQYF. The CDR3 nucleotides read TGTGCCAGCATCCCCCTCTGGGTAGGGGATACGCAGTATTTT.